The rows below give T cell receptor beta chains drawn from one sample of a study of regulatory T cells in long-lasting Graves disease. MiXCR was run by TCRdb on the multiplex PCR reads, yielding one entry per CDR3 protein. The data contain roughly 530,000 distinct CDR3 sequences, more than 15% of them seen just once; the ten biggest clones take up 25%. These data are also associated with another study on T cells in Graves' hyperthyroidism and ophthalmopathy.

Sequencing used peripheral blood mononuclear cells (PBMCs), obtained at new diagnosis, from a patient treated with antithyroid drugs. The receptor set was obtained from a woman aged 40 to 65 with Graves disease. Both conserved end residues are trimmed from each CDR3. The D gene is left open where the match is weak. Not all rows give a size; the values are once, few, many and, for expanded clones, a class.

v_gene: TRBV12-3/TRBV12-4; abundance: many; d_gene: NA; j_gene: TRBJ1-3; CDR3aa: ASSLRGGGNTIY
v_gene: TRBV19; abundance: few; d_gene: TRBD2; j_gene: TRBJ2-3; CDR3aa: ASSLSPSGPDTQY
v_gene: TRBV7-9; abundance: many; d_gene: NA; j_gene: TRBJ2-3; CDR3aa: ASSYDTRTDTQY
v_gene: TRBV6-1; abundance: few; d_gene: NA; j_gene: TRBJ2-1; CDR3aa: ASSEEEQF
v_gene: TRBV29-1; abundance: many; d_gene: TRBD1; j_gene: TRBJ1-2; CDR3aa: SVPIGTDRKGYT
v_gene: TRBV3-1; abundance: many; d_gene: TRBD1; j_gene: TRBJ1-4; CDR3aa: ASSPRTGAHEKLF
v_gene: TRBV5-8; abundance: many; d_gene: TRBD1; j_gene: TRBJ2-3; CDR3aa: ASSLGGQGAYDTQY
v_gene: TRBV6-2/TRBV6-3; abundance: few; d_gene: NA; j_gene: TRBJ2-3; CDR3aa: ASSYGAVTTDTQY
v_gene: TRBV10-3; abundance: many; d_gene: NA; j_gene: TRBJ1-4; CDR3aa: AISAVREGTNEKLF
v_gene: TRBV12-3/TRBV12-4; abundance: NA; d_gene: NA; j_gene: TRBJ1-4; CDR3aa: ASRTGTQNEKLF
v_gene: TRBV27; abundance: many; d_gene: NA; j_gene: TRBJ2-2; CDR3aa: ASSPQGTGELF
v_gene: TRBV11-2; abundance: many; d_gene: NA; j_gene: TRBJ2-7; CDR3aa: ASSLLSDPSYEQY
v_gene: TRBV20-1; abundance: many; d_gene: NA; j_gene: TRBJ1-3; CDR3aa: SARADSGNTIY
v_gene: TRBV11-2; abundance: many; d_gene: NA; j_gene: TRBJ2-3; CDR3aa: ASSPSGRGLTDTQY
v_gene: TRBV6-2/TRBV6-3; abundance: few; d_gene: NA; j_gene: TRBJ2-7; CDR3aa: ASSYRGRASDEQY
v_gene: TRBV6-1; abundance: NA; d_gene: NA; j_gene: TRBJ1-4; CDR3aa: ASSDHGIIATNEKLF
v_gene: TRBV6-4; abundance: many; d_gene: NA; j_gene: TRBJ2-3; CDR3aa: ASSVSGTHTDTQY
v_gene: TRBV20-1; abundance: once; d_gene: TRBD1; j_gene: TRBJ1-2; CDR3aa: SARRTGEYGYT
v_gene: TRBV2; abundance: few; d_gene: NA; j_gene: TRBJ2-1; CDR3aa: AGRGLGSYNEQF
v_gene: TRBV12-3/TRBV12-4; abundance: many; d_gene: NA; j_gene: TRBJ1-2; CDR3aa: ASSPNNYGYT
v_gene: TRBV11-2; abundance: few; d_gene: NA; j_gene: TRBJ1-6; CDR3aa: ASSPLRGDSPLH
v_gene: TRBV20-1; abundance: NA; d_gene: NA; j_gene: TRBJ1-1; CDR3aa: SALSDMNTEAF
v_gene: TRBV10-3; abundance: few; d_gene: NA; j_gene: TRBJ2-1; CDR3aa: AISALDSSNEQF
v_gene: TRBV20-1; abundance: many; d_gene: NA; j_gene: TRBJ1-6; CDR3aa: SARVDSPLH
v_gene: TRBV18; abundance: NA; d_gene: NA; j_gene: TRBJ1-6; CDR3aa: ASSPRETGGGSPLH
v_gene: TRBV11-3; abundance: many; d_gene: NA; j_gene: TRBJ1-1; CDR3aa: ASSLGSGADTEAF
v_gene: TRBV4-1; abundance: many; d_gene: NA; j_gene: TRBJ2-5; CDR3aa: ASSQLGLEGETQY
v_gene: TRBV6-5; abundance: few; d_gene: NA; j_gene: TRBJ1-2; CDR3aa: ASSYSTAPREGYT
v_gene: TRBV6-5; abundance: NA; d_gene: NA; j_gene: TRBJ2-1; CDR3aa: ASSYRGASYNEQF
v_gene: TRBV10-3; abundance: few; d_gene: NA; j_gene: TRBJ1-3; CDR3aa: AISDAGNTIY
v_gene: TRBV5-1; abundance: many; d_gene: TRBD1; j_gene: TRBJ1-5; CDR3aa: ASSSTGGDQPQH
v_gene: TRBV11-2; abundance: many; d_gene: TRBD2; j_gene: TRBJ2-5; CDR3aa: ASTQLARETQY
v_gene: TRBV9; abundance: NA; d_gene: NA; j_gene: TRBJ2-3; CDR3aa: ASSVFGSTDTQY
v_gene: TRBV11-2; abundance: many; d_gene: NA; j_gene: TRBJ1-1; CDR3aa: ASSLGGTPKVNTEAF
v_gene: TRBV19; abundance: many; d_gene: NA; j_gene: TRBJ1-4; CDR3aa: ASSVQGTANEKLF
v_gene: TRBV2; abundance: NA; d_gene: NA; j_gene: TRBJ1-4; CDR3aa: ASRLDVATNEKLF
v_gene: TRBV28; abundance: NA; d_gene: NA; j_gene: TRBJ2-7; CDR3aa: ASSLEGAGWGASYEQY
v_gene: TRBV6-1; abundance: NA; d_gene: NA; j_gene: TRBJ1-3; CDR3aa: ASSSQDSLWNTTY
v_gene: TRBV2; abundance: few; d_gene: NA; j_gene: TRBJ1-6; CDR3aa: ASSEGFRERSPLH
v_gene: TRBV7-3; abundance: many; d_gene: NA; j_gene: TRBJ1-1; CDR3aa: ASSDGKNTEAF
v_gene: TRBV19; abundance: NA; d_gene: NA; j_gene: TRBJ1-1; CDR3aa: ASSPNILGEAF
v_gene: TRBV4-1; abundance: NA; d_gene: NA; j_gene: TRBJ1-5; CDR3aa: ASSQDWENGNQPQH
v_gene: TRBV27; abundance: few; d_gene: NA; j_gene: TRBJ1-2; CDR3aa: ASSLAGTHGYT
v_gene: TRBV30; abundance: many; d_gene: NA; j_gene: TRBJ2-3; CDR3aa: AWSLGAPGTDTQY
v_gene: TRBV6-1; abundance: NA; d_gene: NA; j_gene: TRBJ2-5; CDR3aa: ASSQSGLEETQY
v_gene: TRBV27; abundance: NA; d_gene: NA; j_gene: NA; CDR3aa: ASSSHGTPPNEQF
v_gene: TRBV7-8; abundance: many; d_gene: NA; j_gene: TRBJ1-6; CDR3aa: ASSLALAGVSPLH